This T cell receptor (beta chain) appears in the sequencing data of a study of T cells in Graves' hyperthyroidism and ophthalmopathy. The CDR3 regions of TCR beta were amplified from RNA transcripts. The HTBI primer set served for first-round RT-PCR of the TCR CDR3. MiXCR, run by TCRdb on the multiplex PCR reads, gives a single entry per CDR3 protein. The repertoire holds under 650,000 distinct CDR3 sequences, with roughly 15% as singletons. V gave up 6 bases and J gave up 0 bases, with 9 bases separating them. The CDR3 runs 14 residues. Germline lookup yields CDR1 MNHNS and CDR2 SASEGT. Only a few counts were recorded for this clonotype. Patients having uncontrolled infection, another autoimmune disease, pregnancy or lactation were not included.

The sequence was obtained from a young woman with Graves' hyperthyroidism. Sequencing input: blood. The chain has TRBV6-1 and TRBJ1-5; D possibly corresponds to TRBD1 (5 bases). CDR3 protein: CASSAGISNQPQHF. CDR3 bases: TGTGCCAGCAGCGCAGGGATTAGCAATCAGCCCCAGCATTTT.